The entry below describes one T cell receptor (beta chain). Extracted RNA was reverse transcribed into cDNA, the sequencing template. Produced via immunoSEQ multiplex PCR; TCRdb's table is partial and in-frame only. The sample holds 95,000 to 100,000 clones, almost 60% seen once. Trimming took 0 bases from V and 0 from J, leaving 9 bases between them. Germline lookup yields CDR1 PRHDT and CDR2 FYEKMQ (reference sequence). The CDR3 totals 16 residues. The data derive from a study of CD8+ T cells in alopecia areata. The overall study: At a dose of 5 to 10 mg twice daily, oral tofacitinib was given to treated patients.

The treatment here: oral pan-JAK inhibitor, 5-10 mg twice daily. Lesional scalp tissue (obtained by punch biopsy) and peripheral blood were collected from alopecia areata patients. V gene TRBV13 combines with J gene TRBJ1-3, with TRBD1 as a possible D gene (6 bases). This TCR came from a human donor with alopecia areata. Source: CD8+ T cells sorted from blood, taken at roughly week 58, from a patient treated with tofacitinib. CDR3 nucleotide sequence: TGTGCCAGCAGCTTAGGGACAGGTTCCTCTGGAAACACCATATATTTT. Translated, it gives CASSLGTGSSGNTIYF.